This T cell receptor (beta chain) emerged from a study of T-cell memory formation after mild COVID-19. This clonotype was picked up a small number of times. Trimming stripped 6 bases from V and 5 bases from J, with 11 bases between. Germline CDR1 MNHEY, CDR2 SVGAGI. The CDR3 is 13 residues long. Using its own MiXCR run on the 5' RACE reads, TCRdb lists one record per CDR3 protein. The sample has roughly 280,000 distinct CDR3 sequences, 15% to 20% seen once. V is TRBV6-5 and J is TRBJ2-1; no clear D. The sequenced material came from PBMCs or a T cell subset sorted from them (not recorded which). This clonotype was obtained from a young man who had mild COVID-19 (a few samples of this study predate the infection). Cell type and time point are not known. The CDR3 bases are TGTGCCAGCAGGAATTTAGTGAACAATGAGCAGTTCTTC. This encodes CASRNLVNNEQFF.